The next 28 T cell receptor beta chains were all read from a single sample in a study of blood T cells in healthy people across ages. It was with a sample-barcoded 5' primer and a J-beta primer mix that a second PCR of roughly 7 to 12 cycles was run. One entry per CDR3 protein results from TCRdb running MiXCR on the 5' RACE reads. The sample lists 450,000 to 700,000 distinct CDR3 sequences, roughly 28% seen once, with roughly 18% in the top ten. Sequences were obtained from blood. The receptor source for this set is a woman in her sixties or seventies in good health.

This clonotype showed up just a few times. This CDR3 is CARYRGHPTANEKLFF. The CDR3 DNA sequence: TGTGCCAGGTACCGGGGGCACCCTACGGCTAATGAAAAACTGTTTTTT. The V gene is TRBV14, the J gene TRBJ1-4; D is possibly TRBD1 (6 bases). V lost 9 bases and J 3 bases, leaving 20 bases between the germline ends. The CDR3 runs 16 residues. Germline assignment: CDR1 SGHDN and CDR2 FVKESK.

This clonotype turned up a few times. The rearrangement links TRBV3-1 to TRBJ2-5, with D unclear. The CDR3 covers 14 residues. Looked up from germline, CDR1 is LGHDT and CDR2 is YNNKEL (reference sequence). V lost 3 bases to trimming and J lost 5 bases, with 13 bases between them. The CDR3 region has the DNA TGTGCCAGCAGCCATTCCGTGCTCCGGGAGACCCAGTACTTC. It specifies CASSHSVLRETQYF.

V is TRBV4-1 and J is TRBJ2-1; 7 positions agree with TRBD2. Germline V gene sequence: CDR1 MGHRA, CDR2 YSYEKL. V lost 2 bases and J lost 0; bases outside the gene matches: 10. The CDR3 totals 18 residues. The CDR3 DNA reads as TGCGCCAGCAGCCAAACGGGAGGATCAACCGACTCCTACAATGAGCAGTTCTTC. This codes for CASSQTGGSTDSYNEQFF.

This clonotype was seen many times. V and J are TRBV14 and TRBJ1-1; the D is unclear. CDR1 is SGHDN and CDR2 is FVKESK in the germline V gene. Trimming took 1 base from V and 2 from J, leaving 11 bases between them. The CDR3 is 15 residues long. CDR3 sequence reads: CASSQVMAGNTEAFF. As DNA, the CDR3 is TGTGCCAGCAGCCAAGTCATGGCGGGCAACACTGAAGCTTTCTTT.

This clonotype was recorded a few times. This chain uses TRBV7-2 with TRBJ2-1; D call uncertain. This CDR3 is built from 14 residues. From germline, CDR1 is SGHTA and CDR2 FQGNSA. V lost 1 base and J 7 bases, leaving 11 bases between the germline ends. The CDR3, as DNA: TGTGCCAGCAGCTTAGTCGGCGAACGGAATGAGCAGTTCTTC. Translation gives CASSLVGERNEQFF.

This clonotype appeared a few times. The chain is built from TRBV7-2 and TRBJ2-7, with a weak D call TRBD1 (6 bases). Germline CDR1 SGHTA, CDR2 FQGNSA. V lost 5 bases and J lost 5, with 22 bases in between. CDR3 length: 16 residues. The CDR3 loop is CASSGIRGTSVHEQYF. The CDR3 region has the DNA TGTGCCAGCAGCGGAATCAGGGGAACGTCGGTCCACGAGCAGTACTTC.

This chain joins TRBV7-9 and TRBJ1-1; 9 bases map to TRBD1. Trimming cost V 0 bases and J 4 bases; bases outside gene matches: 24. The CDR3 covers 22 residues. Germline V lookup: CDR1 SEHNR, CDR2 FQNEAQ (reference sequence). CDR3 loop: CASSLARTGAMGRFSLGTEAFF. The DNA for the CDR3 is TGTGCCAGCAGCTTAGCCAGGACAGGGGCGATGGGGCGGTTCAGTCTGGGCACTGAAGCTTTCTTT.

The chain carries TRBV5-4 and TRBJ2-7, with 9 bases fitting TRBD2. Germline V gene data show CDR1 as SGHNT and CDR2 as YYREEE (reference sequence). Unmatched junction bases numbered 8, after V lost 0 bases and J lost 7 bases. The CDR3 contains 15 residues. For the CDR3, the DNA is TGTGCCAGCAGCTTGGGTGGCGGGGGGGCAATTGAGCAGTACTTC. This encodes CASSLGGGGAIEQYF.

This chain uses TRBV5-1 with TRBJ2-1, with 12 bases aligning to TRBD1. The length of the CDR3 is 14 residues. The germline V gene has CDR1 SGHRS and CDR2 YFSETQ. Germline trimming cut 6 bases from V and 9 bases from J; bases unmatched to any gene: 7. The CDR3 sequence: CASTTGQGAVEQFF. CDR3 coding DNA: TGCGCCAGCACCACGGGACAGGGGGCCGTTGAGCAGTTCTTC.

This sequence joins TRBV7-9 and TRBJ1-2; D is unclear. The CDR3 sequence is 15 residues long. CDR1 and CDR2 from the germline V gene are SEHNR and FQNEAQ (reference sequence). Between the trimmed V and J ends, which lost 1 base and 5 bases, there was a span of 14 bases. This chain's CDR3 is CASSLGAQRGYGYTF. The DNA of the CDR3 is TGTGCCAGCAGCTTAGGAGCACAACGGGGTTATGGCTACACCTTC.

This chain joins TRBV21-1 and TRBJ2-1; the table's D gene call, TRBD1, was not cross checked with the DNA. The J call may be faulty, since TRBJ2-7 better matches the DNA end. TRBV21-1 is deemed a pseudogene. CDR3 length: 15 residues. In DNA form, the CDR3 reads TGTGCCAGCAGCGGGGGACAGGGTTCAGAGGACGAGCAGTACTTC. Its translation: CASSGGQGSEDEQYF.

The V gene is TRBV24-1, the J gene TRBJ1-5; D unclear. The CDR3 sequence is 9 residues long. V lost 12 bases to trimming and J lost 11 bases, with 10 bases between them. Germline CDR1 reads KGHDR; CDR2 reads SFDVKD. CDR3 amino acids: CASDLSQHF. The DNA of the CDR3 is TGTGCCTCCGACCTGTCCCAGCATTTT.

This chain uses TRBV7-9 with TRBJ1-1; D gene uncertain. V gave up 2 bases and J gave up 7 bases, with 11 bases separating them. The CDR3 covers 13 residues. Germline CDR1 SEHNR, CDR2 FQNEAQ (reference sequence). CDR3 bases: TGTGCCAGCAGCTTAAGGACCAGCCATGAAGCTTTCTTT. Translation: CASSLRTSHEAFF.

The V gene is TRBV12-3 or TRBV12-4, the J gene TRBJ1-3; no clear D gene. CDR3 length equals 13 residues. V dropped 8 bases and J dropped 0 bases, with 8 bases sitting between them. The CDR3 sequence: CASGIISGNTIYF. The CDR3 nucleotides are TGTGCCAGCGGGATAATCTCTGGAAACACCATATATTTT.

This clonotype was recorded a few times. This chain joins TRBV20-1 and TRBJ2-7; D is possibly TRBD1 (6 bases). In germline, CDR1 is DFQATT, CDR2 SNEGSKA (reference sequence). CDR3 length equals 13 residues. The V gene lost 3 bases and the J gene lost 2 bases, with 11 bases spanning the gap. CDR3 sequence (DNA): TGCAGTGCTAGGAGGGACACTGCCTACGAGCAGTACTTC. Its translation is CSARRDTAYEQYF.

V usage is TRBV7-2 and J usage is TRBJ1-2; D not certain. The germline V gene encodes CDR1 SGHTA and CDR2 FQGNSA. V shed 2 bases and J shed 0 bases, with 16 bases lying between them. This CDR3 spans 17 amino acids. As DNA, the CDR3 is TGTGCCAGCAGCTTATACCCAGTCGGGCTAGCTAACTATGGCTACACCTTC. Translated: CASSLYPVGLANYGYTF.

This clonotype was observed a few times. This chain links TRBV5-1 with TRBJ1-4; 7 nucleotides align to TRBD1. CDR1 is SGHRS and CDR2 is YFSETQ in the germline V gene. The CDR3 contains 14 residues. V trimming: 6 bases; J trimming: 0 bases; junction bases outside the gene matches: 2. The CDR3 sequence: CASKGQTTNEKLFF. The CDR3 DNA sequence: TGCGCCAGCAAGGGACAGACAACTAATGAAAAACTGTTTTTT.

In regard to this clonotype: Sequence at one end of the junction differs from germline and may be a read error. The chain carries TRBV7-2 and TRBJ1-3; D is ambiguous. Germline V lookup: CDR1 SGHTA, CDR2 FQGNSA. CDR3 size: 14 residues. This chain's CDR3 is CASSFRRARNAIYF. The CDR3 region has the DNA TGTGCCAGCAGCTTTAGACGCGCTCGAAACGCCATATATTTT. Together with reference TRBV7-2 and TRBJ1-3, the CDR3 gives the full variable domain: GAGVSQSPSNKVTEKGKDVELRCDPISGHTALYWYRQSLGQGLEFLIYFQGNSAPDKSGLPSDRFSAERTGGSVSTLTIQRTQQEDSAVYLCASSFRRARNAIYFGEGSWLTVV.

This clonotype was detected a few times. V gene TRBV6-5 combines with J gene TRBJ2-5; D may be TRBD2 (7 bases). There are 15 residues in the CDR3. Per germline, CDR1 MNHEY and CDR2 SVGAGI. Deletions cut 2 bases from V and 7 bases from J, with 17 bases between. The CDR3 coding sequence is TGTGCCAGCAGTTACAAACCGGGGGGCCTTGGGACCCAGTACTTC. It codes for CASSYKPGGLGTQYF.

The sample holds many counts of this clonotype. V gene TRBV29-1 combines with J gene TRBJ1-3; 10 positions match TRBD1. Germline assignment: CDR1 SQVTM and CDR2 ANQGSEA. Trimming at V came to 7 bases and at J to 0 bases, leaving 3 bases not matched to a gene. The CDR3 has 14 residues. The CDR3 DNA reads TGCAGCGCGGGACAGGGGCTCTCTGGAAACACCATATATTTT. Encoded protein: CSAGQGLSGNTIYF.

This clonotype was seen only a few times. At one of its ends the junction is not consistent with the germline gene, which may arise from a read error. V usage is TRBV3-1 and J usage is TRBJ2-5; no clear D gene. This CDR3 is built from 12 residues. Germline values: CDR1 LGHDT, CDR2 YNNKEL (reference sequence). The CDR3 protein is CAGSQEQETQYF. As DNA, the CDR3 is TGTGCCGGCAGCCAAGAGCAGGAGACCCAGTACTTC.

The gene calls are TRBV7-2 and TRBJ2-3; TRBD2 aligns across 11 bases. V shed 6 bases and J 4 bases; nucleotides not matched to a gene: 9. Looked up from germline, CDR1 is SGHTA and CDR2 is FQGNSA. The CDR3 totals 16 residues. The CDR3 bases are TGTGCCAGCAGTCGTTTTAGCGGGGGGGTTGCAGATACGCAGTATTTT. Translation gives CASSRFSGGVADTQYF.

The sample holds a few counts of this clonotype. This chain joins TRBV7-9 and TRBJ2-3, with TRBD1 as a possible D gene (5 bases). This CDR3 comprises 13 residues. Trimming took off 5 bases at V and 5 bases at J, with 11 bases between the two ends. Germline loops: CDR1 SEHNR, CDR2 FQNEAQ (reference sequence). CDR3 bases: TGTGCCAGCAGCCTTGACAGTAGAGATACGCAGTATTTT. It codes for CASSLDSRDTQYF.

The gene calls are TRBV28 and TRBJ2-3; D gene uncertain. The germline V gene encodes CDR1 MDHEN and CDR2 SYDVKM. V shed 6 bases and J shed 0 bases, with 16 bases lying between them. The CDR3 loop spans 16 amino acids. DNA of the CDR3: TGTGCCAGCAGCTTAGGGTCAGCAGTGAGCACAGATACGCAGTATTTT. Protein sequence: CASSLGSAVSTDTQYF.

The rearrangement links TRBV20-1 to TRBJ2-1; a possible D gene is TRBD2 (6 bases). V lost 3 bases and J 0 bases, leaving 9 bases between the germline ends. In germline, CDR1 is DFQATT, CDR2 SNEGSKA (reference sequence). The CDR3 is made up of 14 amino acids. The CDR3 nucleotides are TGCAGTGCTAGGGGGGGAAGCTCCTACAATGAGCAGTTCTTC. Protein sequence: CSARGGSSYNEQFF.

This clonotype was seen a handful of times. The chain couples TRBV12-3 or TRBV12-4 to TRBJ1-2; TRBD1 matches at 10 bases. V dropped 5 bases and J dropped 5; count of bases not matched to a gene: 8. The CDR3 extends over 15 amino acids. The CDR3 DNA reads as TGTGCCAGCAGTCAACCGGGACAGGGGCCTTATGGCTACACCTTC. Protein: CASSQPGQGPYGYTF.

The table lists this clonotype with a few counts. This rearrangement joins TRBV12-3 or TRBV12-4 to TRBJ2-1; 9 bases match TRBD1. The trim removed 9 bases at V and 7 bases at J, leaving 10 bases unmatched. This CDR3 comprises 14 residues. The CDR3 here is CASCRDREGNEQFF. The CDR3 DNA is TGTGCCAGTTGCCGGGACAGGGAGGGGAATGAGCAGTTCTTC.

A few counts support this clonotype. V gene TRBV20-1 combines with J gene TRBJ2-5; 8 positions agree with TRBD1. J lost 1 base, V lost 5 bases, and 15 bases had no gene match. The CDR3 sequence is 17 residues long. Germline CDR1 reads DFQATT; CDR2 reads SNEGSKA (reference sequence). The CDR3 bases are TGCAGTGCTTGGACCCCTGTGGGGACAGGTTCCCAAGAGACCCAGTACTTC. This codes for CSAWTPVGTGSQETQYF.